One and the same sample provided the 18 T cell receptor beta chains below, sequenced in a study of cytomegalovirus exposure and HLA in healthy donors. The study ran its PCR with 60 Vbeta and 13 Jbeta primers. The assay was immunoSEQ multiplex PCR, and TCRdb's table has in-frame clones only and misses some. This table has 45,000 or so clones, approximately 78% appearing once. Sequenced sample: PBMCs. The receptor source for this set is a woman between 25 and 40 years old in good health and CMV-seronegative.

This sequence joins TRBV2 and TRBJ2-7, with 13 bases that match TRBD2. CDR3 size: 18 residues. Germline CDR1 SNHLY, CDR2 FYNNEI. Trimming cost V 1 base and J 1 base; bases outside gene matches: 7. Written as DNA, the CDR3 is TGTGCCAGCAGTGAAGGGTTACTAGCGGGGGGGCCTTCCTACGAGCAGTACTTC. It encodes CASSEGLLAGGPSYEQYF.

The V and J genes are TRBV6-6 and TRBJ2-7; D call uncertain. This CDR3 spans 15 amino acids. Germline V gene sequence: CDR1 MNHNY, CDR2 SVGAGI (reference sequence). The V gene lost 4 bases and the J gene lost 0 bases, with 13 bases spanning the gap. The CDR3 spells CASSSFQTGSYEQYF. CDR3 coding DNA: TGTGCCAGCAGTTCGTTCCAAACGGGCTCCTACGAGCAGTACTTC.

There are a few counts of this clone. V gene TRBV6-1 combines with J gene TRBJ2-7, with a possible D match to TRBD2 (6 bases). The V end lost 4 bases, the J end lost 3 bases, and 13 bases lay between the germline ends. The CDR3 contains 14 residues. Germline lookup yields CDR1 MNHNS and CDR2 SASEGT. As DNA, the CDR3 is TGTGCCAGCAGTGGAGGAGGGAAGGGCTACGAGCAGTACTTC. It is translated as CASSGGGKGYEQYF.

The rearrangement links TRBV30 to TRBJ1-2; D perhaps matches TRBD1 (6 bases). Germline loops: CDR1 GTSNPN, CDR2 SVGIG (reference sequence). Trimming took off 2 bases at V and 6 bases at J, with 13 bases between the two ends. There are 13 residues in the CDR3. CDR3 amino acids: CAWSRNRDDGYTF. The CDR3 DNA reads TGTGCCTGGAGTCGGAACAGGGATGATGGCTACACCTTC.

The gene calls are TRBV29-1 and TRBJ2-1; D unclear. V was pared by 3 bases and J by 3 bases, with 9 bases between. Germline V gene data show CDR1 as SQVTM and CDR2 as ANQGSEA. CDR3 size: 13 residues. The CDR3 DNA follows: TGCAGCGTTGATTCCAGGTTCTACAATGAGCAGTTCTTC. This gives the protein CSVDSRFYNEQFF.

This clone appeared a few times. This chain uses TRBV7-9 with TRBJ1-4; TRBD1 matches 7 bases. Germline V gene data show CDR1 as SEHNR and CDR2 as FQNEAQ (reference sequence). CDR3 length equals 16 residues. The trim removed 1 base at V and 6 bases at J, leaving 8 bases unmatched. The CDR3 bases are TGTGCCAGCAGCTTAGGGGTCACAGGGGTCGATGAAAAACTGTTTTTT. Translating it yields CASSLGVTGVDEKLFF.

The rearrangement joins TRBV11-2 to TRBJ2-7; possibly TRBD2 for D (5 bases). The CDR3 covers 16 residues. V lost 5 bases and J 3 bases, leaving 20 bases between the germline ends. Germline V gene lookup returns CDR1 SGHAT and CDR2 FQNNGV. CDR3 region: CASSAFKGPRGYEQYF. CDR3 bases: TGTGCCAGCAGCGCTTTCAAAGGTCCCCGGGGCTACGAGCAGTACTTC.

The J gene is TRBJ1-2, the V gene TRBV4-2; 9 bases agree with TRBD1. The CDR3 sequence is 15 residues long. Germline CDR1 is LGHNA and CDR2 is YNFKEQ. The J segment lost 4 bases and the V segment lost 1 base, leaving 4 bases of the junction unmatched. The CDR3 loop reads CASSQALTGGYGYTF. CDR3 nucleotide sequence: TGTGCCAGCAGCCAAGCTCTGACAGGGGGCTATGGCTACACCTTC.

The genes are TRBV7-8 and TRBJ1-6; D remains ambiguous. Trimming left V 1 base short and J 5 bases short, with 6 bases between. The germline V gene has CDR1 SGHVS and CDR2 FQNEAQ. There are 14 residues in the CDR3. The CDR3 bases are TGTGCCAGCAGCTTAGGGGCAAATAATTCACCCCTCCACTTT. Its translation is CASSLGANNSPLHF.

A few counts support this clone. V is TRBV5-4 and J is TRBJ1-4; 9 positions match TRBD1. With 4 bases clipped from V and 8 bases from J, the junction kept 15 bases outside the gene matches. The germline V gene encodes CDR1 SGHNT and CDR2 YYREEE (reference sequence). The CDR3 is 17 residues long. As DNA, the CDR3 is TGTGCCAGCAGCATCGACAGGGGGACACATCGGGGCGAAAAACTGTTTTTT. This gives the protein CASSIDRGTHRGEKLFF.

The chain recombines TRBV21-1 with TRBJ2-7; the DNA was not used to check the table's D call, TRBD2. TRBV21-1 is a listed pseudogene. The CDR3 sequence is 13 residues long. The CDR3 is CASSKVRPYEQYF. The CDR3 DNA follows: TGTGCCAGCAGCAAAGTGAGGCCCTACGAGCAGTACTTC.

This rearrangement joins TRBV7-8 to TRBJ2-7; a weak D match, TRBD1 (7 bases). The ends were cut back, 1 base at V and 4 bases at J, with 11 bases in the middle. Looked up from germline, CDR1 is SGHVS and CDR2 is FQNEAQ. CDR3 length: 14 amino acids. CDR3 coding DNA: TGTGCCAGCAGCTTAGGACAGGGAGGATACGAGCAGTACTTC. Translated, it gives CASSLGQGGYEQYF.

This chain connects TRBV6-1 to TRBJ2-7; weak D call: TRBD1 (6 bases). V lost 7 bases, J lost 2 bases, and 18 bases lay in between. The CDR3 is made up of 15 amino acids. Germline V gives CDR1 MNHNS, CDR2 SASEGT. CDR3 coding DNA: TGTGCCAGCACCTATTTACAGGGACCTCCCTACGAGCAGTACTTC. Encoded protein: CASTYLQGPPYEQYF.

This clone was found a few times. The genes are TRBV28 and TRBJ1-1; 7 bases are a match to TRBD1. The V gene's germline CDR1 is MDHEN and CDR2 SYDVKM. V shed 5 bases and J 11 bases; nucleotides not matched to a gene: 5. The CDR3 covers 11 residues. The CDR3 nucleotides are TGTGCCAGCAGTCACGACAGGGCCGCTTTCTTT. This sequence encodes CASSHDRAAFF.

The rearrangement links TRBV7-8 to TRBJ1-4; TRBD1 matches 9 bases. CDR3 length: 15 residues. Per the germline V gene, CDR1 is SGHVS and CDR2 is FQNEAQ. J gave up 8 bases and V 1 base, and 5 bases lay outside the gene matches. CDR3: CASSLGDRDREKLFF. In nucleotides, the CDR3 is TGTGCCAGCAGCTTAGGGGACAGGGATAGGGAAAAACTGTTTTTT.

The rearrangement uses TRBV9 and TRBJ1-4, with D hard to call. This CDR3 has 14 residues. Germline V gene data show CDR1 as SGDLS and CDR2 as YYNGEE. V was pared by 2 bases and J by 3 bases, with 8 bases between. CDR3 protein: CASSVRGSNEKLFF. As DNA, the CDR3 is TGTGCCAGCAGCGTGCGAGGGTCTAATGAAAAACTGTTTTTT.

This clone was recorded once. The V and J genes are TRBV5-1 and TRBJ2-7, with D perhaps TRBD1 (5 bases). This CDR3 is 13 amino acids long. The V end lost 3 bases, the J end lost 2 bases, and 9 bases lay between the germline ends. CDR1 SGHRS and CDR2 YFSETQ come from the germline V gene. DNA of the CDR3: TGCGCCAGCAGCTCGGACACTACCTACGAGCAGTACTTC. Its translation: CASSSDTTYEQYF.

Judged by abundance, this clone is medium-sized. The CDR3 region is CAWSGGTDNQPQHF. The CDR3 DNA follows: TGTGCCTGGAGTGGGGGGACAGACAATCAGCCCCAGCATTTT. The chain recombines TRBV30 with TRBJ1-5; 7 bases agree with TRBD1. The CDR3 runs 14 residues. Germline V gene data show CDR1 as GTSNPN and CDR2 as SVGIG (reference sequence). The V gene end was trimmed by 1 base and the J gene end by 3 bases; junction bases not matched to a gene: 3.